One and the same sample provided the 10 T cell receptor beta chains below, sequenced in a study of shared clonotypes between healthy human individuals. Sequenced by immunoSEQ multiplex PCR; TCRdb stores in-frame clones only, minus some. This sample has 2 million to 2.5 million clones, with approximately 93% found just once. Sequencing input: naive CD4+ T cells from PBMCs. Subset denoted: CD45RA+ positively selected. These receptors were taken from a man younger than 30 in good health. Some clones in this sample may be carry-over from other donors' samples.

The CDR3 is CASSPFRTPFRTSGRSYEQYF. CDR3 nucleotides: TGTGCCAGCAGTCCCTTTAGGACACCTTTCCGGACTAGCGGGAGGTCCTACGAGCAGTACTTC. This chain links TRBV28 with TRBJ2-7; TRBD2 matches 14 bases. The CDR3 sequence is 21 residues long. After removal of 5 bases from V and 1 base from J, the junction contained 19 bases not matched to a gene. Germline V gene data show CDR1 as MDHEN and CDR2 as SYDVKM.

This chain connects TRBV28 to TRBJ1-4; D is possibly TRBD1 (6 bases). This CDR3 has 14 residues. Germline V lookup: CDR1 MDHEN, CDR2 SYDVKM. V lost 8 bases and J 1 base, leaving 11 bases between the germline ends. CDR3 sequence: CASQGGGTNEKLFF. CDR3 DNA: TGTGCCAGCCAAGGAGGGGGAACTAATGAAAAACTGTTTTTT.

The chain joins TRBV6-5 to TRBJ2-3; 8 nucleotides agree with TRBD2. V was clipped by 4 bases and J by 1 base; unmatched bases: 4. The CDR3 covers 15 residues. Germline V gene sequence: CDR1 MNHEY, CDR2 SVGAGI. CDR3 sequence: CASSSTSVGTDTQYF. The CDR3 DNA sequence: TGTGCCAGCAGTTCGACTAGCGTAGGCACAGATACGCAGTATTTT.

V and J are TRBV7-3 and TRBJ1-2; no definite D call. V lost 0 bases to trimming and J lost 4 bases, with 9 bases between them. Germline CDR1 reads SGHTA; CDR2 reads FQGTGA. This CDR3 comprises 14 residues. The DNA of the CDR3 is TGTGCCAGCAGCTTAACGCCGGCTATCTATGGCTACACCTTC. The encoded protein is CASSLTPAIYGYTF.

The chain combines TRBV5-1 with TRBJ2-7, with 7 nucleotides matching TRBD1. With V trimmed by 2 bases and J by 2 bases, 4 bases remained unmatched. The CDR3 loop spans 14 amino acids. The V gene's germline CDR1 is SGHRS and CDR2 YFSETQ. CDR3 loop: CASSLDRAPYEQYF. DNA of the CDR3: TGCGCCAGCAGCTTAGACAGGGCTCCCTACGAGCAGTACTTC.

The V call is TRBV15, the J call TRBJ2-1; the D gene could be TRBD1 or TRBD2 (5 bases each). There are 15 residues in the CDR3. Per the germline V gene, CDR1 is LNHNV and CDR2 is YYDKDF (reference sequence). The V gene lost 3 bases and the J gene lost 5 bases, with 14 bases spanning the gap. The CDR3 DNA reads TGTGCCACCAGCAGGGTGGGGACGTCCCACAATGAGCAGTTCTTC. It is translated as CATSRVGTSHNEQFF.

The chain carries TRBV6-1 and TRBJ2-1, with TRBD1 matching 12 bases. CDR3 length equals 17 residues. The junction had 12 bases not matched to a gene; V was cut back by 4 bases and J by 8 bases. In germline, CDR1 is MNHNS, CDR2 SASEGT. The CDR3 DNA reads TGTGCCAGCAGTGGATCACTAGGGACAGGGGGCATCGATGAGCAGTTCTTC. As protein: CASSGSLGTGGIDEQFF.

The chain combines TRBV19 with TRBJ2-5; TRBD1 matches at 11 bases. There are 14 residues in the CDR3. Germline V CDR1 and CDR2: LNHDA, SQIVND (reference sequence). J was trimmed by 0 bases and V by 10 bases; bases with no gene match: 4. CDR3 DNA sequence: TGTGCCACCGCGGGACAGGGGGACCAAGAGACCCAGTACTTC. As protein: CATAGQGDQETQYF.

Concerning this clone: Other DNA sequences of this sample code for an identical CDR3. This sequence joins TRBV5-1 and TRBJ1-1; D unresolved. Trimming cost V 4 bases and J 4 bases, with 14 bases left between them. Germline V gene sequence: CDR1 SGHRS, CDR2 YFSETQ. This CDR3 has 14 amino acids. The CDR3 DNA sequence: TGCGCCAGCAGCCCCAAGGCGGGTGGCACTGAAGCTTTCTTT. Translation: CASSPKAGGTEAFF. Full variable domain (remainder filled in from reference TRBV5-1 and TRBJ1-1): KAGVTQTPRYLIKTRGQQVTLSCSPISGHRSVSWYQQTPGQGLQFLFEYFSETQRNKGNFPGRFSGRQFSNSRSEMNVSTLELGDSALYLCASSPKAGGTEAFFGQGTRLTVV.

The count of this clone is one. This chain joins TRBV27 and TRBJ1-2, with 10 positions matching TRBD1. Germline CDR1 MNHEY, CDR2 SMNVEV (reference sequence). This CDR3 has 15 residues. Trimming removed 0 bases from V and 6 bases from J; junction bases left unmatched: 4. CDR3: CASSLSTGGADGYTF. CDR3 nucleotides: TGTGCCAGCAGTTTATCGACAGGGGGCGCGGATGGCTACACCTTC.